This T cell receptor beta chain was captured in a study of molecular identifiers for immune sequencing clone quantification. The length of the CDR3 is 12 residues. The germline V gene encodes CDR1 SEHNR and CDR2 FQNEAQ (reference sequence). With regard to this clonotype: Germline and junction disagree at one end, which may indicate a read error.

In TCRdb, the PCR reads were re-called with MiXCR into one record per CDR3 protein. Here the sample spans roughly 300,000 distinct CDR3 sequences, roughly 23% being singletons. The chain recombines TRBV7-9 with TRBJ2-5; no firm D call. This clonotype originated in a human donor in good health. Some libraries in this study had Jurkat cell RNA spiked in. Input material: naive CD8+ T cells from blood, with Jurkat cell RNA spiked in. Subset of the sample: FACS-sorted CD8+CD4-CCR7+CD45RA+ naive T cells. The CDR3 DNA sequence: TGTGCCGGCAGGTGGGGTCAAGAGACCCAGTACTTC. This gives the protein CAGRWGQETQYF.